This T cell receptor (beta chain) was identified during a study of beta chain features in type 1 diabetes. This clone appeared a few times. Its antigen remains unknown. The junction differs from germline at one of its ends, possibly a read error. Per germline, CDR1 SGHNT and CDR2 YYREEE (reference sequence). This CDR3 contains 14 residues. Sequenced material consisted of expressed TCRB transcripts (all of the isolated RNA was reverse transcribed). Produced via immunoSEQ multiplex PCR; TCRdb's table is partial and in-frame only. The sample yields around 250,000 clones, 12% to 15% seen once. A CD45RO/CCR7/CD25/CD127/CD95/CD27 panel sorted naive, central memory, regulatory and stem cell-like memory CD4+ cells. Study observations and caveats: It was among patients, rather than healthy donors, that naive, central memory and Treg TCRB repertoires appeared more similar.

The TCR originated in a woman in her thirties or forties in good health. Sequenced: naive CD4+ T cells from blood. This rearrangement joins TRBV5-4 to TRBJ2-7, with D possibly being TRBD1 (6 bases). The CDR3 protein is CATSSGVAVYEQYF. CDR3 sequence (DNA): TGTGCCACCAGCTCAGGGGTCGCCGTCTACGAGCAGTACTTC. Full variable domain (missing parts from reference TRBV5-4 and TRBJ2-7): ETGVTQSPTHLIKTRGQQVTLRCSSQSGHNTVSWYQQALGQGPQFIFQYYREEENGRGNFPPRFSGLQFPNYSSELNVNALELDDSALYLCATSSGVAVYEQYFGPGTRLTVT.